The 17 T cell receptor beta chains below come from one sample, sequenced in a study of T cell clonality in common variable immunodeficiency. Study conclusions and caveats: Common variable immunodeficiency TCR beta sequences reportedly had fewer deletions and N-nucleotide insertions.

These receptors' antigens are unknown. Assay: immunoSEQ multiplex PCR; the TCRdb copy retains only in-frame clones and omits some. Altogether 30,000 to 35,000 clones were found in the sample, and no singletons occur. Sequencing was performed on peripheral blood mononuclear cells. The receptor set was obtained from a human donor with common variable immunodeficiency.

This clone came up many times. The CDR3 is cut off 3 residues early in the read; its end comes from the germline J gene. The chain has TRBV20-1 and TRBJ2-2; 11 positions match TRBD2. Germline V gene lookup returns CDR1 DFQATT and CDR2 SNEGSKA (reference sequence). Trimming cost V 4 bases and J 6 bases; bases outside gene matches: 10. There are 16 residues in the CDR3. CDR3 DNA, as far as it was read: TGCAGTGCTAAAAAACCTATAGCGGGAGGGGCCGGGGAG. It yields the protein CSAKKPIAGGAGE. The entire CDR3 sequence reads CSAKKPIAGGAGELFF.

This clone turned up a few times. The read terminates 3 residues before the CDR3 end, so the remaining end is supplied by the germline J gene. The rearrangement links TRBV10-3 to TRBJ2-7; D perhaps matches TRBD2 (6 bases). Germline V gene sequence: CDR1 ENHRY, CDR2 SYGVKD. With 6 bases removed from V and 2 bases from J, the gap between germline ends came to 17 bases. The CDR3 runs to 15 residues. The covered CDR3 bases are TGTGCCATCAGATTCGACACCGGGGGAACCTACGAG. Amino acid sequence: CAIRFDTGGTYE. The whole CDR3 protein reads CAIRFDTGGTYEQYF.

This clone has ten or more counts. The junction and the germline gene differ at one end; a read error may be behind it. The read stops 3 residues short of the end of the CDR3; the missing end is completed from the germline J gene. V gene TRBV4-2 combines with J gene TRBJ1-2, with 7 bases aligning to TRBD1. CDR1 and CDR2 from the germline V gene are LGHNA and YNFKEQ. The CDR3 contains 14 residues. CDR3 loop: CASSQGQASYGYTF. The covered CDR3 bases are TGCGCCAGCAGCCAAGGACAGGCGAGCTATGGC.

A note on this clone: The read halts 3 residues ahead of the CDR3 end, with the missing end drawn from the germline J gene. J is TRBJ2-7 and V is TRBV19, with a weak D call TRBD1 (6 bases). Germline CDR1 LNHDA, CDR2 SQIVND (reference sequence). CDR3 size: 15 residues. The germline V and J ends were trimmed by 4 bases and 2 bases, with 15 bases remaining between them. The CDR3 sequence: CASSKPGVLTYEQYF. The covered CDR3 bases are TGTGCCAGTAGTAAACCAGGGGTCCTTACCTACGAG.

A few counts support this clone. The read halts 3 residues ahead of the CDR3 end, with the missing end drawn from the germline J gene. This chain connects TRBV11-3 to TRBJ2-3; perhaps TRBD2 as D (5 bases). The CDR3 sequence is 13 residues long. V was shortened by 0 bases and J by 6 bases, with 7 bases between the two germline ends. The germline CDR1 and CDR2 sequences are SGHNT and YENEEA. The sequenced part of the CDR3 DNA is TGTGCCAGCAGCTTAGACCCGGGGGATACG. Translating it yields CASSLDPGDT. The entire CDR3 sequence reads CASSLDPGDTQYF.

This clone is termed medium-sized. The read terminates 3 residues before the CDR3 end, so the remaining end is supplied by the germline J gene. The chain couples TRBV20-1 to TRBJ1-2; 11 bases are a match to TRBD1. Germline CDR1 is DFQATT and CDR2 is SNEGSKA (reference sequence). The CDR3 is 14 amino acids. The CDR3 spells CSARRGTGGSGYTF. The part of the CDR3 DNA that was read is TGCAGTGCTAGACGGGGGACAGGGGGTAGCGGC.

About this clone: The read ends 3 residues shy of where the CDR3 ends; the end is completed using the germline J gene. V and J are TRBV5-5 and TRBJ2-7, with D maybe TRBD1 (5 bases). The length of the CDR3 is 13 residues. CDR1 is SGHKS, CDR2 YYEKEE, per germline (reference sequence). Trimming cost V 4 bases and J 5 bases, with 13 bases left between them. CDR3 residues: CASSPQVSHEQYF. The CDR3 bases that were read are TGTGCCAGCAGCCCACAGGTGAGCCACGAG.

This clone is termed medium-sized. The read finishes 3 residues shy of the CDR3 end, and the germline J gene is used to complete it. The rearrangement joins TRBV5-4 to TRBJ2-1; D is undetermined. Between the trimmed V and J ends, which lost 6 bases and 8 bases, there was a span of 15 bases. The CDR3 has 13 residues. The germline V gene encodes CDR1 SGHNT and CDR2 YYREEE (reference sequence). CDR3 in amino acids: CASTRYHRDEQFF. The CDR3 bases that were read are TGTGCCAGCACCCGGTACCACCGCGATGAG.

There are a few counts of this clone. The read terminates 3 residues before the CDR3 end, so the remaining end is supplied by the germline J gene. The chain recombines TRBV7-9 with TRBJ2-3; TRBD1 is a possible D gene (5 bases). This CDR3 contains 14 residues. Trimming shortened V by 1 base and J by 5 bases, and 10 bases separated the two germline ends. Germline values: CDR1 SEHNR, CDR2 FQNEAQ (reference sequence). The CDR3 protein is CASSLEGRGDTQYF. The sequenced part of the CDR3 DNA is TGTGCCAGCAGCTTAGAGGGTAGGGGAGATACG. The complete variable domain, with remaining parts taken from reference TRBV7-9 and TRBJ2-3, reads DTGVSQNPRHKITKRGQNVTFRCDPISEHNRLYWYRQTLGQGPEFLTYFQNEAQLEKSRLLSDRFSAERPKGSFSTLEIQRTEQGDSAMYLCASSLEGRGDTQYFGPGTRLTVL.

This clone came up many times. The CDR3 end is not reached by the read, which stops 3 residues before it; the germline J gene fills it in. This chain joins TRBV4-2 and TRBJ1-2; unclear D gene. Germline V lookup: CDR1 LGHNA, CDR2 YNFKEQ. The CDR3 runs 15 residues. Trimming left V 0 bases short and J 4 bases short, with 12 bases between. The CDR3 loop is CASSQDPYLFYGYTF. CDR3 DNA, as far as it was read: TGTGCCAGCAGCCAAGACCCCTACCTCTTCTATGGC.

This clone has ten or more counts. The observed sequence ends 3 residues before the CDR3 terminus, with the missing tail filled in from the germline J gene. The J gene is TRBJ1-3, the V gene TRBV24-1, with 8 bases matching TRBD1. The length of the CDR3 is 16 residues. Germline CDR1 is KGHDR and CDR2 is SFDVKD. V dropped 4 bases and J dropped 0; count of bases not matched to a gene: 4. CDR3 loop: CATSESGGSSGNTIYF. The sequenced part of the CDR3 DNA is TGTGCCACCAGTGAGTCAGGGGGCAGCTCTGGAAACACC.

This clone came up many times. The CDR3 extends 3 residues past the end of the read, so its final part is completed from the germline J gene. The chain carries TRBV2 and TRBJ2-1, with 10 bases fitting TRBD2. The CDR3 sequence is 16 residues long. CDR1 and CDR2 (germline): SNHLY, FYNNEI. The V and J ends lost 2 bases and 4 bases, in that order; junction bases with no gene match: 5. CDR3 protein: CASSEWGTSEYNEQFF. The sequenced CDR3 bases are TGTGCCAGCAGTGAATGGGGGACTAGCGAATACAATGAG.

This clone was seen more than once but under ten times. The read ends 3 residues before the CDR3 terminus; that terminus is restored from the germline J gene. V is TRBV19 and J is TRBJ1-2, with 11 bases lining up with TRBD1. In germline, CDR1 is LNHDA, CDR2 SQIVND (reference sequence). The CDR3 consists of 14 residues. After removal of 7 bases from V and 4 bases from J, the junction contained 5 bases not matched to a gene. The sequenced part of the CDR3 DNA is TGTGCCAGTAACCCGGGACAGGGGGTCTATGGC. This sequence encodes CASNPGQGVYG. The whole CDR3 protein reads CASNPGQGVYGYTF.

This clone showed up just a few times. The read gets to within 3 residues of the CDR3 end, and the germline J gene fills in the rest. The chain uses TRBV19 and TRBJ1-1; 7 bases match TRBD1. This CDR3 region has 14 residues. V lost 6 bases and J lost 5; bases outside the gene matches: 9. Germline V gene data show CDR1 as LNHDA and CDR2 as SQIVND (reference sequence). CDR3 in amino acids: CASRGDSWGTEAFF. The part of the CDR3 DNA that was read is TGTGCCAGTAGGGGGGACAGTTGGGGAACTGAA.

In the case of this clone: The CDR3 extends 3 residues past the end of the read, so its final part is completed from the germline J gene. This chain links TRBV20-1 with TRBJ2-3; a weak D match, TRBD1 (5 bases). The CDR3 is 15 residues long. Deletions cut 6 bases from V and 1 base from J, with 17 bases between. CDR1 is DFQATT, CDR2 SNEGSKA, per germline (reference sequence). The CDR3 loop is CSAPRASTGTDTQYF. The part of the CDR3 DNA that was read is TGCAGTGCACCCAGGGCTTCTACTGGCACAGATACG.

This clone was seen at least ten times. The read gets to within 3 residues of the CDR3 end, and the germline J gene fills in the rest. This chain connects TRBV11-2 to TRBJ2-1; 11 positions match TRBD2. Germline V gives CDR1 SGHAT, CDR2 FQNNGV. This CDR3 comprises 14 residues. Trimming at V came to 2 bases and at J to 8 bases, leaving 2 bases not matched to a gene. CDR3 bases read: TGTGCCAGCAGCTTAACTAGCGGGGGTCATGAG. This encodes CASSLTSGGHE. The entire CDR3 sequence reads CASSLTSGGHEQFF.

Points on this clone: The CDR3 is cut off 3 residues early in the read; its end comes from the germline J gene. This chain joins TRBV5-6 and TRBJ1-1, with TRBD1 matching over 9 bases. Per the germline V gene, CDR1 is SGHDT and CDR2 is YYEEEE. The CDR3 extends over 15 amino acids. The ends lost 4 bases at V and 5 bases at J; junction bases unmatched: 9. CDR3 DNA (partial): TGTGCCAGCAGCCACTACAGGGGGCGACGGACTGAA. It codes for CASSHYRGRRTE. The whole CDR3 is CASSHYRGRRTEAFF. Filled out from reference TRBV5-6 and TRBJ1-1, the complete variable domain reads DAGVTQSPTHLIKTRGQQVTLRCSPKSGHDTVSWYQQALGQGPQFIFQYYEEEERQRGNFPDRFSGHQFPNYSSELNVNALLLGDSALYLCASSHYRGRRTEAFFGQGTRLTVV.